This T cell receptor (beta chain) was observed in a study of T cell responses to AZD1222 COVID-19 vaccine. Regarding the study as a whole: The peak T cell response came first, and repertoires were sampled only after it. Recipients of two AZD1222 doses showed rising Spike-specific TCR breadth and depth.

Method: immunoSEQ multiplex PCR; TCRdb's copy keeps in-frame clones and lacks some. The table lists 150,000 to 250,000 clones, around 93% of them singletons. V lost 2 bases to trimming and J lost 2 bases, with 10 bases between them. The CDR3 runs to 14 residues. Germline CDR1 SNHLY, CDR2 FYNNEI. As concerns this clone: The antigen is not known.

The sequencing here drew on peripheral blood, taken 28 days after the second AZD1222 dose. This chain links TRBV2 with TRBJ2-7; D gene uncertain. This TCR was recovered from an adult who received the AZD1222 COVID-19 vaccine. The CDR3 here is CASSEQFLAYEQYF. The CDR3 coding sequence is TGTGCCAGCAGTGAACAGTTTTTAGCCTACGAGCAGTACTTC.